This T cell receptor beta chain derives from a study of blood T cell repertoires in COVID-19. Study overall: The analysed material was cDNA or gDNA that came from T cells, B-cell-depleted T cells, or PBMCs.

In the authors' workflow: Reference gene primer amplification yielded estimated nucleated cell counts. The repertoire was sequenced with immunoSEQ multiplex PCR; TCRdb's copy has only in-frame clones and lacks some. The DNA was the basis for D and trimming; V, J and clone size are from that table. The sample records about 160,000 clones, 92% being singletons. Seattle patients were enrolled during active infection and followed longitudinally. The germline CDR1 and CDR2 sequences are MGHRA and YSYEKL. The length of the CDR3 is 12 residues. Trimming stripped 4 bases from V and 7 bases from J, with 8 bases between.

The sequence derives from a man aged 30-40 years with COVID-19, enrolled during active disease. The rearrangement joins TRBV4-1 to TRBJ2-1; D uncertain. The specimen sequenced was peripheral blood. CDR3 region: CASSLSMNEQFF. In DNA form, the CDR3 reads TGCGCCAGCAGCCTTAGTATGAATGAGCAGTTCTTC.